The 32 T cell receptor beta chains reported below all come from one sample, sequenced in a study of blood T cell repertoires in COVID-19. Profiling relied on immunoSEQ multiplex PCR, and the TCRdb table lists in-frame clones only, not all of them. The sample yields over 85,000 clones, roughly nine tenths seen once. Specimen: peripheral blood. The receptors were sampled from a man aged 50 to 60 with active COVID-19.

The chain employs TRBV2 and TRBJ1-5, with TRBD1 as a possible D gene (5 bases). Germline CDR1 reads SNHLY; CDR2 reads FYNNEI. The CDR3 runs 13 residues. Trimming left V 1 base short and J 11 bases short, with 12 bases between. The CDR3 region is CASSEESGLAQHF. In DNA, the CDR3 is TGTGCCAGCAGTGAAGAATCAGGGCTGGCCCAGCATTTT.

This chain uses TRBV7-9 with TRBJ2-2; tentative D call: TRBD2 (7 bases). Trimming cost V 7 bases and J 5 bases, with 17 bases left between them. Per germline, CDR1 SEHNR and CDR2 FQNEAQ (reference sequence). The CDR3 length is 15 residues. As DNA, the CDR3 is TGTGCCAGCACCCCTTGGGGAGGGGGAACCGGGGAGCTGTTTTTT. Its translation is CASTPWGGGTGELFF.

The count of this clone is one. This chain joins TRBV9 and TRBJ1-1, with TRBD1 matching 7 bases. J was trimmed by 0 bases and V by 4 bases; bases with no gene match: 6. Germline CDR1 is SGDLS and CDR2 is YYNGEE. There are 15 residues in the CDR3. In DNA, the CDR3 is TGTGCCAGCAGCCCCCCGGGACAGATGAACACTGAAGCTTTCTTT. Protein sequence: CASSPPGQMNTEAFF.

This clone is medium-sized (0.01 to 0.1%) by share. This chain links TRBV30 with TRBJ1-2, with no clear D. The CDR3 is made up of 12 amino acids. CDR1 and CDR2 from the germline V gene are GTSNPN and SVGIG (reference sequence). V dropped 3 bases and J dropped 7 bases, with 12 bases sitting between them. CDR3 in DNA: TGTGCCTGGAGCTTGATCGAGTCTGGCTACACCTTC. Encoded protein: CAWSLIESGYTF.

The chain combines TRBV25-1 with TRBJ2-1; 11 bases fit TRBD1. This CDR3 comprises 14 residues. Germline trimming cut 6 bases from V and 2 bases from J; bases unmatched to any gene: 0. Germline CDR1 and CDR2: MGHDK and SYGVNS. The CDR3 is CASRGQGAYNEQFF. As DNA, the CDR3 is TGTGCCAGCAGGGGACAGGGGGCCTACAATGAGCAGTTCTTC.

This clone is deemed medium-sized. J is TRBJ1-5 and V is TRBV6-2 or TRBV6-3; D is unclear. CDR3 size: 16 residues. Trimming removed 0 bases at V and 0 bases at J, with 9 bases between. Germline V lookup: CDR1 MNHEY, CDR2 SVGEGT. CDR3 protein: CASSYSRGYSNQPQHF. CDR3 nucleotides: TGTGCCAGCAGTTACTCGAGAGGATATAGCAATCAGCCCCAGCATTTT.

The chain links TRBV6-6 to TRBJ1-1, with D possibly matching TRBD1 (5 bases). Trimming took off 2 bases at V and 2 bases at J, with 6 bases between the two ends. CDR3 length: 13 amino acids. Per the germline V gene, CDR1 is MNHNY and CDR2 is SVGAGI (reference sequence). The CDR3 DNA follows: TGTGCCAGCAGTTACCAGGGTAACACTGAAGCTTTCTTT. This gives the protein CASSYQGNTEAFF.

V and J are TRBV6-6 and TRBJ2-7; possibly TRBD2 for D (7 bases). The CDR3 is 16 amino acids. V was clipped by 7 bases and J by 0 bases, with 19 bases between them. Per the germline V gene, CDR1 is MNHNY and CDR2 is SVGAGI (reference sequence). CDR3 DNA: TGTGCCAGCACCCCCCGGGGGGCGGGGAGCTCCTACGAGCAGTACTTC. This codes for CASTPRGAGSSYEQYF.

The gene calls are TRBV3-1 (or the pseudogene TRBV3-2) and TRBJ2-1, with 11 bases that match TRBD1. Germline values: CDR1 LGHDT, CDR2 YNNKEL (reference sequence). The CDR3 is 17 amino acids. The V segment lost 3 bases and the J segment 5 bases; nucleotides outside the gene matches: 9. The CDR3 here is CASSHPGRGQGDNEQFF. The CDR3, as DNA: TGTGCCAGCAGCCACCCGGGCAGGGGACAGGGGGACAATGAGCAGTTCTTC.

The chain uses TRBV27 and TRBJ2-1; 7 nucleotides line up with TRBD1. Germline CDR1 MNHEY, CDR2 SMNVEV (reference sequence). Germline trimming cut 2 bases from V and 9 bases from J; bases unmatched to any gene: 7. The CDR3 sequence is 14 residues long. The CDR3 sequence: CASSLGTATAEQFF. The CDR3 coding sequence is TGTGCCAGCAGTTTAGGGACAGCCACGGCTGAGCAGTTCTTC.

This clone appeared a few times. This chain links TRBV7-9 with TRBJ2-7; TRBD1 agrees at 8 bases. The CDR3 totals 17 residues. Germline CDR1 and CDR2: SEHNR and FQNEAQ (reference sequence). Unmatched junction bases numbered 12, after V lost 3 bases and J lost 2 bases. The CDR3 region is CASSFLSRDRLTYEQYF. The CDR3 region has the DNA TGTGCCAGCAGCTTCCTCTCCCGGGACAGGCTTACCTACGAGCAGTACTTC.

The rearrangement uses TRBV12-3 or TRBV12-4 and TRBJ1-2; 7 bases match TRBD1. The CDR3 length is 13 residues. The junction had 5 bases not matched to a gene; V was cut back by 5 bases and J by 5 bases. This CDR3 reads CASSLSGQYGYTF. The DNA of the CDR3 is TGTGCCAGCAGTCTATCGGGACAGTATGGCTACACCTTC.

The count of this clone is one. This chain uses TRBV5-6 with TRBJ2-3, with a weak D call TRBD2 (5 bases). CDR1 and CDR2 from the germline V gene are SGHDT and YYEEEE. V lost 1 base to trimming and J lost 6 bases, with 12 bases between them. This CDR3 is built from 14 residues. The CDR3 here is CASSLNRGYDTQYF. CDR3 coding DNA: TGTGCCAGCAGCTTGAACCGGGGTTACGATACGCAGTATTTT.

This rearrangement joins TRBV4-1 to TRBJ2-7; a possible D gene is TRBD1 (6 bases). The CDR3 runs 18 residues. The germline V gene has CDR1 MGHRA and CDR2 YSYEKL. Trimming shortened V by 0 bases and J by 9 bases, and 27 bases separated the two germline ends. CDR3 coding DNA: TGCGCCAGCAGCCAAGAAACCGGGTCGACAATCGGGACAATGCTGCAGTACTTC. Translation: CASSQETGSTIGTMLQYF.

The chain carries TRBV6-2 or TRBV6-3 and TRBJ2-7, with D unresolved. The length of the CDR3 is 15 residues. Per the germline V gene, CDR1 is MNHEY and CDR2 is SVGEGT. Trimming cost V 2 bases and J 2 bases, with 13 bases left between them. The CDR3 sequence: CASSYGRGWPYEQYF. Here the CDR3 DNA reads TGTGCCAGCAGTTACGGTCGTGGTTGGCCCTACGAGCAGTACTTC.

The rearrangement links TRBV25-1 to TRBJ2-7; possible D gene TRBD2, 5 bases. The germline gives CDR1 MGHDK, CDR2 SYGVNS. The germline V and J ends were trimmed by 7 bases and 10 bases, with 14 bases remaining between them. The CDR3 has 11 residues. The CDR3 DNA reads as TGTGCCAGCACCACCGGCGAGGGCCAGTACTTC. This sequence encodes CASTTGEGQYF.

This clone was recorded once. The chain uses TRBV2 and TRBJ1-2; D not certain. The V gene lost 8 bases and the J gene lost 2 bases, with 9 bases spanning the gap. The CDR3 is made up of 12 amino acids. CDR1 is SNHLY and CDR2 is FYNNEI in the germline V gene. CDR3 bases: TGTGCCAGCGGTCGGGAGAACTATGGCTACACCTTC. This codes for CASGRENYGYTF.

The V call is TRBV9, the J call TRBJ2-5; 8 bases agree with TRBD2. V lost 1 base and J lost 1; bases outside the gene matches: 3. The CDR3 is 15 amino acids. Germline CDR1 and CDR2: SGDLS and YYNGEE. CDR3 DNA sequence: TGTGCCAGCAGCGTACTCGGGGGGGCCCAAGAGACCCAGTACTTC. Protein: CASSVLGGAQETQYF.

V and J are TRBV11-2 and TRBJ2-7; 8 positions agree with TRBD2. Per the germline V gene, CDR1 is SGHAT and CDR2 is FQNNGV. The CDR3 has 15 amino acids. V lost 4 bases and J lost 0; bases outside the gene matches: 5. CDR3 DNA sequence: TGTGCCAGCAGCTCCTTAGCGGGGAGCTCCTACGAGCAGTACTTC. It is translated as CASSSLAGSSYEQYF.

In the case of this clone: The identical CDR3 is also encoded by other nucleotide sequences in the sample. This chain uses TRBV3-1 (or the pseudogene TRBV3-2) with TRBJ1-5; D perhaps matches TRBD1 (5 bases). The V and J ends lost 1 base and 7 bases respectively, with 8 bases between them. CDR1 is LGHDT, CDR2 YNNKEL, per germline (reference sequence). This CDR3 has 13 residues. For the CDR3, the DNA is TGTGCCAGCAGCCAAGGGGGGGGACAGCCCCAGCATTTT. Its protein is CASSQGGGQPQHF.

The V call is TRBV20-1, the J call TRBJ2-5; possible D gene TRBD2, 5 bases. This CDR3 region has 11 residues. Per germline, CDR1 DFQATT and CDR2 SNEGSKA (reference sequence). The DNA for the CDR3 is TGCAGCCTTCCCCGCGGGGAGACCCAGTACTTC. It specifies CSLPRGETQYF.

The CDR3 nucleotides are TGTGCCAGCAGCCAAGATACCGGTCCGGGGATCACAGATACGCAGTATTTT. Protein sequence: CASSQDTGPGITDTQYF. The chain carries TRBV3-1 (or the pseudogene TRBV3-2) and TRBJ2-3, with D possibly matching TRBD2 (5 bases). Germline CDR1 reads LGHDT; CDR2 reads YNNKEL (reference sequence). The ends were cut back, 0 bases at V and 2 bases at J, with 15 bases in the middle. The length of the CDR3 is 17 residues.

Note on this clone: An end of the junction differs from the germline gene, which may be a read error. V gene TRBV19 combines with J gene TRBJ1-3; 9 positions match TRBD1. The CDR3 length is 16 residues. The germline V gene has CDR1 LNHDA and CDR2 SQIVND (reference sequence). CDR3 nucleotide sequence: TGTGCCAGTAGTTCCAAAAAGGGACAGGGTGGACACACCATATATTTT. This translates into CASSSKKGQGGHTIYF.

V is TRBV6-5 and J is TRBJ2-3; a weak D match, TRBD2 (6 bases). Per germline, CDR1 MNHEY and CDR2 SVGAGI. The CDR3 is 11 residues long. Trimming removed 10 bases from V and 5 bases from J, with 10 bases in between. The CDR3 nucleotides are TGTGCCACCAGGCGGGGAGATACGCAGTATTTT. Protein sequence: CATRRGDTQYF.

The chain links TRBV4-1 to TRBJ2-3; tentatively, D is TRBD2 (6 bases). This CDR3 has 17 residues. Germline V lookup: CDR1 MGHRA, CDR2 YSYEKL. The V gene lost 3 bases and the J gene lost 0 bases, with 16 bases spanning the gap. Written as DNA, the CDR3 is TGCGCCAGCAGCCAGACTGGGTTGGGGACTAGCACAGATACGCAGTATTTT. This translates into CASSQTGLGTSTDTQYF.

This clone was recorded only once. This chain connects TRBV6-5 to TRBJ2-3; TRBD2 matches 8 bases. Germline values: CDR1 MNHEY, CDR2 SVGAGI. The CDR3 is 15 residues long. V trimming: 8 bases; J trimming: 3 bases; junction bases outside the gene matches: 10. The CDR3 DNA sequence: TGTGCCAGCCGAAATCGGGGGGGCCAAACAGATACGCAGTATTTT. This codes for CASRNRGGQTDTQYF.

The chain links TRBV27 to TRBJ2-7; TRBD1 might be the D (6 bases). The germline V gene has CDR1 MNHEY and CDR2 SMNVEV (reference sequence). V was clipped by 2 bases and J by 1 base, with 18 bases between them. This CDR3 has 17 amino acids. CDR3 sequence: CASSLSFPDRESYEQYF. The CDR3 DNA follows: TGTGCCAGCAGTTTAAGTTTTCCGGACAGAGAGTCCTACGAGCAGTACTTC.

The V gene is TRBV19, the J gene TRBJ2-2, with D perhaps matching TRBD2 (5 bases). This CDR3 has 11 amino acids. CDR1 LNHDA and CDR2 SQIVND come from the germline V gene (reference sequence). V lost 10 bases, J lost 8 bases, and 11 bases lay in between. The CDR3 here is CANSSGGELFF. DNA of the CDR3: TGTGCCAACTCTTCGGGGGGGGAGCTGTTTTTT.

The J gene is TRBJ2-3, the V gene TRBV4-2, with D hard to call. The CDR3 is 13 amino acids. The germline V gene encodes CDR1 LGHNA and CDR2 YNFKEQ. V was clipped by 4 bases and J by 5 bases, with 10 bases between them. The CDR3 DNA reads TGTGCCAGCAGCCCATCGCGGCAAGATACGCAGTATTTT. This gives the protein CASSPSRQDTQYF.

The V gene is TRBV7-8, the J gene TRBJ2-7; D may be TRBD2 (6 bases). This CDR3 contains 13 residues. Germline CDR1 SGHVS, CDR2 FQNEAQ. V lost 1 base to trimming and J lost 6 bases, with 10 bases between them. The CDR3 reads CASSLDEGGEQYF. CDR3 sequence (DNA): TGTGCCAGCAGCTTAGATGAGGGAGGCGAGCAGTACTTC. Using reference TRBV7-8 and TRBJ2-7 for the parts outside the CDR3, the full variable domain is GAGVSQSPRYKVAKRGQDVALRCDPISGHVSLFWYQQALGQGPEFLTYFQNEAQLDKSGLPSDRFFAERPEGSVSTLKIQRTQQEDSAVYLCASSLDEGGEQYFGPGTRLTVT.

The J gene is TRBJ2-3, the V gene TRBV5-5, with 10 bases fitting TRBD2. Germline V lookup: CDR1 SGHKS, CDR2 YYEKEE (reference sequence). With 0 bases clipped from V and 1 base from J, the junction kept 5 bases outside the gene matches. The CDR3 length is 17 residues. CDR3 in DNA: TGTGCCAGCAGCTTGGCCAAAGCGGGGGGGCGCACAGATACGCAGTATTTT. It yields the protein CASSLAKAGGRTDTQYF.

The rearrangement joins TRBV5-8 to TRBJ2-2; TRBD1 matches 10 bases. There are 14 residues in the CDR3. J gave up 6 bases and V 4 bases, and 3 bases lay outside the gene matches. In germline, CDR1 is SGHTS, CDR2 YDEGEE. CDR3: CASSPGQGSGELFF. The CDR3 nucleotides are TGTGCCAGCAGCCCGGGACAGGGGTCCGGGGAGCTGTTTTTT.